The rows below give T cell receptor beta chains drawn from one sample of a study of vaccination effects on CD4 cells after COVID-19. For these TCRs, the target antigens are not known. Repertoires were generated with immunoSEQ multiplex PCR, while TCRdb's copy carries only in-frame clones and drops some. Of 40,000 or so clones detected, roughly 80% appear once; the ten largest clones hold 2.5% to 3.5%. The material sequenced was CD4+ T cells from PBMCs cultured without peptide, taken before COVID-19 vaccination. These receptors all come from a human donor who received a COVID-19 vaccine. Each CDR3 is given with its conserved first and last residue. A D gene is named only where the DNA matches it firmly. Size is stated for part of the rows, as once, few or many counts, or as a class when the clone is expanded.

-	-	TRBJ1-2	TRBV6-1	CASSESQIYGYTF	TGTGCCAGCAGTGAATCACAGATCTATGGCTACACCTTC
-	-	TRBJ2-5	TRBV18	CASSPPERVVETQYF	TGTGCCAGCTCACCACCGGAGAGGGTAGTCGAGACCCAGTACTTC
-	-	TRBJ2-1	TRBV5-1	CASSPFAAGSYNEQFF	TGCGCCAGCAGCCCTTTCGCGGCAGGGTCCTACAATGAGCAGTTCTTC
-	-	TRBJ2-5	TRBV4-3	CASSQGTPGSQETQYF	TGCGCCAGCAGCCAAGGGACCCCGGGATCCCAAGAGACCCAGTACTTC
-	-	TRBJ2-1	TRBV19	CASSTLAKGLYNEQFF	TGTGCCAGTAGTACCCTAGCTAAGGGGTTGTACAATGAGCAGTTCTTC
-	-	TRBJ1-1	TRBV7-8	CASSFVELSTEAFF	TGTGCCAGCAGCTTTGTGGAATTAAGCACTGAAGCTTTCTTT
-	-	TRBJ2-2	TRBV6-6	CASSYSRGGKTGELFF	TGTGCCAGCAGTTACTCGAGGGGGGGAAAGACCGGGGAGCTGTTTTTT
-	-	TRBJ1-4	TRBV18	CASSLTATNEKLFF	TGTGCCAGCTCATTAACCGCAACTAATGAAAAACTGTTTTTT
-	-	TRBJ2-5	TRBV5-1	CASSLGAGETQYF	TGCGCCAGCAGCTTGGGGGCGGGAGAGACCCAGTACTTC
once	TRBD1	TRBJ2-5	TRBV18	CASSPRGQGDQETQYF	TGTGCCAGCTCACCACGGGGACAGGGGGACCAAGAGACCCAGTACTTC
-	-	TRBJ2-2	TRBV29-1	CSVVGGGVGIGELFF	TGCAGCGTTGTGGGCGGGGGCGTGGGCATCGGGGAGCTGTTTTTT
-	TRBD2	TRBJ2-3	TRBV28	CASSLLGRGSADTQYF	TGTGCCAGCAGTTTATTGGGGCGGGGGTCTGCAGATACGCAGTATTTT
-	TRBD1	TRBJ1-5	TRBV2	CASSTGGPPSNQPQHF	TGTGCCAGCAGCACAGGGGGCCCCCCTAGCAATCAGCCCCAGCATTTT
-	TRBD1	TRBJ1-2	TRBV28	CASSSHGDRPHYGYTF	TGTGCCAGCAGTTCCCACGGGGACAGGCCGCACTATGGCTACACCTTC
-	-	TRBJ2-6	TRBV30	CASNPTGTGANVLTF	TGTGCCTCGAACCCCACAGGGACTGGGGCCAACGTCCTGACTTTC
-	TRBD1	TRBJ1-3	TRBV14	CASSPGGPVGTIYF	TGTGCCAGCAGCCCAGGGGGACCCGTCGGCACCATATATTTT
-	-	TRBJ1-1	TRBV29-1	CSVPKGFQSNTEAFF	TGCAGCGTGCCTAAAGGGTTTCAGTCGAACACTGAAGCTTTCTTT
-	TRBD2	TRBJ2-1	TRBV7-9	CASSTSSGGAITYNEQFF	TGTGCCAGCAGCACCTCTAGCGGGGGGGCGATTACCTACAATGAGCAGTTCTTC
-	-	TRBJ2-2	TRBV19	CASSRRGQTLNTGELFF	TGTGCCAGTAGTAGGAGGGGACAGACCCTAAACACCGGGGAGCTGTTTTTT
-	-	TRBJ1-5	TRBV4-1	CASSQAGMNQPQHF	TGCGCCAGCAGCCAAGCGGGGATGAATCAGCCCCAGCATTTT
-	-	TRBJ1-2	TRBV28	CASITGALNYGYTF	TGTGCCAGCATTACAGGAGCCTTGAACTATGGCTACACCTTC
-	-	TRBJ2-4	TRBV7-9	CASSESFGIQYF	TGTGCCAGCAGCGAATCTTTTGGCATTCAGTACTTC
-	TRBD2	TRBJ2-3	TRBV27	CASREIAGGRTDTQYF	TGTGCCAGCAGGGAAATAGCGGGGGGGCGAACAGATACGCAGTATTTT
-	TRBD1	TRBJ2-3	TRBV6-6	CASSLQGDTQYF	TGTGCCAGCAGCTTACAGGGGGATACGCAGTATTTT
-	-	TRBJ1-1	TRBV5-1	CASSFDGHRNTEAFF	TGCGCCAGCAGCTTCGACGGACACAGGAACACTGAAGCTTTCTTT
-	-	TRBJ2-1	TRBV5-1	CASSAGQTYNEQFF	TGCGCCAGCAGCGCGGGACAGACGTACAATGAGCAGTTCTTC
-	-	TRBJ1-1	TRBV18	CASSPDPGNTEAFF	TGTGCCAGCTCACCCGATCCGGGAAACACTGAAGCTTTCTTT
few	-	TRBJ2-1	TRBV7-2	CASTPDSYNEQFF	TGTGCCAGCACCCCGGATTCCTACAATGAGCAGTTCTTC
-	-	TRBJ2-3	TRBV21-1	CASSPRGLADCGGTDTQYF	TGTGCCAGCAGCCCCCGAGGACTAGCGGACTGTGGGGGCACAGATACGCAGTATTTT
-	TRBD1	TRBJ2-6	TRBV7-6	CASSRTGTVASGANVLTF	TGTGCCAGCAGCCGAACCGGGACAGTGGCCTCTGGGGCCAACGTCCTGACTTTC
-	-	TRBJ1-1	TRBV27	CASSLGGARVGTEAFF	TGTGCCAGCAGTTTAGGAGGGGCGCGGGTCGGCACTGAAGCTTTCTTT
-	TRBD2	TRBJ2-4	TRBV7-9	CASSYSGGARNIQYF	TGTGCCAGCAGCTACAGCGGGGGGGCCAGGAACATTCAGTACTTC
-	TRBD2	TRBJ2-3	TRBV7-3	CASSLTAGGAPDTQYF	TGTGCCAGCAGCTTAACCGCCGGGGGGGCACCAGATACGCAGTATTTT